Given below is one TCR beta chain in context. Its antigen is undetermined. Germline V gene sequence: CDR1 SGHRS, CDR2 YFSETQ. The CDR3 is 14 residues long. Between the trimmed V and J ends, which lost 0 bases and 1 base, there was a span of 7 bases. TCRdb processed the 5' RACE reads anew with MiXCR; each CDR3 protein has one entry. The sample yields under 300,000 distinct CDR3 sequences, 8% to 9.5% seen once. The record originates from a study of T-cell memory formation after mild COVID-19. Broader study findings: Memory from before infection featured some responding clones, which suggests cross-reactive memory joined.

This TCR came from a man younger than 30 who had mild COVID-19 (a few samples of this study predate the infection). Cell type and time point are not known. The sample was PBMCs or a T cell subset sorted from them (not recorded which). The chain links TRBV5-1 to TRBJ1-1, with no clear D. The CDR3 bases are TGCGCCAGCAGCTTGGCCGTGGGGAACACTGAAGCTTTCTTT. Protein: CASSLAVGNTEAFF.